A single sample is the source of the 2 T cell receptor beta chains below, sequenced in a study of cytomegalovirus exposure and HLA in healthy donors. The study ran its PCR with 60 Vbeta and 13 Jbeta primers. Here immunoSEQ multiplex PCR was the method, and the copy in TCRdb shows in-frame clones only, minus some. Of about 190,000 clones listed, over 75% were seen once; the top ten hold roughly 6.3%. Material: PBMCs. Receptors originate from a man aged 35 to 55 in good health and CMV-seropositive.

This chain joins TRBV2 and TRBJ2-7, with a weak D call TRBD2 (6 bases). V was shortened by 6 bases and J by 4 bases, with 16 bases between the two germline ends. Germline CDR1 is SNHLY and CDR2 is FYNNEI. The CDR3 runs 14 residues. CDR3 in amino acids: CASSGPEGLYEQYF. CDR3 coding DNA: TGTGCCAGCAGCGGCCCCGAGGGACTTTACGAGCAGTACTTC.

This clone appeared a single time. The chain employs TRBV4-3 and TRBJ2-4; tentatively, D is TRBD1 (5 bases). The germline V gene encodes CDR1 LGHNA and CDR2 YSLEER. V lost 4 bases to trimming and J lost 0 bases, with 22 bases between them. This CDR3 has 19 residues. The CDR3 protein is CASSPGPGMGRGAKNIQYF. CDR3 bases: TGCGCCAGCAGCCCCGGACCAGGGATGGGGCGAGGAGCCAAAAACATTCAGTACTTC.